Listed here are 31 T cell receptor beta chains from one sample, sequenced in a study of blood T cells in healthy people across ages. PCR was performed a second time for about 7 to 12 cycles using a sample-barcoded 5' primer and a J-beta primer mix. TCRdb re-called the 5' RACE reads with MiXCR, one entry per CDR3 protein. The repertoire holds about 1,500,000 distinct CDR3 sequences, around 39% seen once, with 7.9% in the top ten. Sequencing was done on a sample of blood. The receptors were sampled from a woman younger than 30 in good health.

This clonotype was observed a handful of times. V gene TRBV20-1 combines with J gene TRBJ1-5; 7 bases agree with TRBD1. V dropped 3 bases and J dropped 4; count of bases not matched to a gene: 6. This CDR3 is 14 amino acids long. Germline-derived CDR1 and CDR2 are DFQATT and SNEGSKA (reference sequence). The CDR3 coding sequence is TGCAGTGCTAGCTTGACAGGGCCGAATCAGCCCCAGCATTTT. This codes for CSASLTGPNQPQHF.

This clonotype has just a few counts. The chain has TRBV27 and TRBJ2-7, with a tentative D call TRBD2 (5 bases). V lost 6 bases to trimming and J lost 3 bases, with 15 bases between them. Per the germline V gene, CDR1 is MNHEY and CDR2 is SMNVEV (reference sequence). The CDR3 sequence is 14 residues long. In DNA form, the CDR3 reads TGTGCCAGCAGCCGTCTTGGACTCCACTACGAGCAGTACTTC. This codes for CASSRLGLHYEQYF.

A few counts support this clonotype. The rearrangement links TRBV10-3 to TRBJ1-2, with D maybe TRBD1 (5 bases). The CDR3 loop spans 13 amino acids. Germline CDR1 ENHRY, CDR2 SYGVKD. V shed 2 bases and J shed 8 bases, with 12 bases lying between them. The CDR3 nucleotides are TGTGCCATCAGTGAGGAGGGGCTGAGGGGCTACACCTTC. Residues: CAISEEGLRGYTF.

The gene calls are TRBV25-1 and TRBJ1-1, with D maybe TRBD1 (6 bases). CDR1 MGHDK and CDR2 SYGVNS come from the germline V gene. With 0 bases removed from V and 1 base from J, the gap between germline ends came to 9 bases. This CDR3 contains 15 residues. CDR3: CASSEYGQKNTEAFF. DNA for the CDR3: TGTGCCAGCAGTGAATATGGACAGAAGAACACTGAAGCTTTCTTT.

This clonotype was counted only a few times. The junction departs from germline at one end; a sequencing error may be responsible. The rearrangement links TRBV29-1 to TRBJ2-6; D may be TRBD2 (5 bases). There are 14 residues in the CDR3. Germline V lookup: CDR1 SQVTM, CDR2 ANQGSEA. The DNA of the CDR3 is TGCAGCTTTGAGGGCGGCTCTGGGGCCAACGTCCTGACTTTC. This translates into CSFEGGSGANVLTF.

The chain combines TRBV20-1 with TRBJ2-2; D gene ambiguous. Germline loops: CDR1 DFQATT, CDR2 SNEGSKA (reference sequence). The CDR3 length is 14 residues. V dropped 6 bases and J dropped 3 bases, with 14 bases sitting between them. The CDR3 region is CSAPRPTDTGELFF. CDR3 nucleotide sequence: TGCAGTGCCCCCAGACCGACGGACACCGGGGAGCTGTTTTTT.

This clonotype came up a few times. The DNA of the CDR3 is TGTGCCAGCAGCCCCCGGGCAGCCAATCAGCCCCAGCATTTT. Its protein product is CASSPRAANQPQHF. The chain carries TRBV3-1 and TRBJ1-5, with D unclear. The V end lost 4 bases, the J end lost 3 bases, and 10 bases lay between the germline ends. Germline CDR1 reads LGHDT; CDR2 reads YNNKEL (reference sequence). CDR3 length: 14 amino acids.

This clonotype was seen more than once but under ten times. The chain joins TRBV2 to TRBJ1-2; 7 bases are a match to TRBD1. This CDR3 comprises 12 residues. The V gene end was trimmed by 8 bases and the J gene end by 8 bases; junction bases not matched to a gene: 8. Looked up from germline, CDR1 is SNHLY and CDR2 is FYNNEI. CDR3 nucleotide sequence: TGTGCCAGCCTGACAGGGATAGGCGGCTACACCTTC. It codes for CASLTGIGGYTF.

In this sample, this clonotype turned up a few times. The genes are TRBV30 and TRBJ2-3; D is undetermined. Germline V gene lookup returns CDR1 GTSNPN and CDR2 SVGIG (reference sequence). Trimming removed 1 base from V and 0 bases from J, with 5 bases in between. The CDR3 spans 13 residues. The CDR3 sequence: CAWSGLSTDTQYF. CDR3 nucleotides: TGTGCCTGGAGTGGACTTAGCACAGATACGCAGTATTTT.

The rearrangement uses TRBV3-1 and TRBJ2-2, with a possible D match to TRBD2 (5 bases). Trimming removed 6 bases from V and 4 bases from J, with 9 bases in between. The germline CDR1 and CDR2 sequences are LGHDT and YNNKEL (reference sequence). This CDR3 contains 13 residues. DNA for the CDR3: TGTGCCAGCAGGCGCGCGGGCACCGGGGAGCTGTTTTTT. It is translated as CASRRAGTGELFF.

The chain joins TRBV5-1 to TRBJ2-5, with 8 bases matching TRBD1. Trimming took 0 bases from V and 5 from J; bases not matched to a gene: 3. The CDR3 spans 14 residues. Germline V gives CDR1 SGHRS, CDR2 YFSETQ. The CDR3 DNA is TGCGCCAGCAGCTTGGAGGGACAGGCTGAGACCCAGTACTTC. Amino acid sequence: CASSLEGQAETQYF. Filled out from reference TRBV5-1 and TRBJ2-5, the complete variable domain reads KAGVTQTPRYLIKTRGQQVTLSCSPISGHRSVSWYQQTPGQGLQFLFEYFSETQRNKGNFPGRFSGRQFSNSRSEMNVSTLELGDSALYLCASSLEGQAETQYFGPGTRLLVL.

The chain employs TRBV7-2 and TRBJ1-1, with D uncertain. This CDR3 contains 12 residues. Per the germline V gene, CDR1 is SGHTA and CDR2 is FQGNSA. Between the trimmed V and J ends, which lost 4 bases and 2 bases, there was a span of 5 bases. This CDR3 reads CASSWLNTEAFF. The CDR3 DNA reads TGTGCCAGCAGCTGGTTAAACACTGAAGCTTTCTTT.

J is TRBJ2-1 and V is TRBV12-3 or TRBV12-4; 8 bases match TRBD2. Trimming removed 0 bases from V and 0 bases from J; junction bases left unmatched: 4. The CDR3 covers 17 residues. CDR3 protein: CASSLASLAGSYNEQFF. The CDR3 region has the DNA TGTGCCAGCAGTTTAGCGTCCCTAGCGGGCTCCTACAATGAGCAGTTCTTC.

Regarding this clonotype: A much larger clone sits a single nucleotide away, making a read error possible. The chain uses TRBV5-5 and TRBJ1-1; possibly TRBD1 for D (6 bases). The CDR3 is made up of 15 amino acids. From germline, CDR1 is SGHKS and CDR2 YYEKEE (reference sequence). The CDR3 sequence is CASSLERAGDTKAFF. The DNA of the CDR3 is TGTGCCAGCAGCTTGGAAAGGGCGGGGGACACTAAAGCTTTCTTT.

This clonotype has ten or more counts. This chain joins TRBV12-3 or TRBV12-4 and TRBJ1-2; D remains unclear. The CDR3 has 13 residues. V was pared by 5 bases and J by 3 bases, with 10 bases between. The CDR3 nucleotides are TGTGCCAGCAGTCCACTGGGATACTATGGCTACACCTTC. Translation gives CASSPLGYYGYTF.

The rearrangement links TRBV29-1 to TRBJ2-1; TRBD2 is a possible D gene (7 bases). The V gene lost 0 bases and the J gene lost 10 bases, with 19 bases spanning the gap. The length of the CDR3 is 15 residues. CDR1 SQVTM and CDR2 ANQGSEA come from the germline V gene. The CDR3 DNA reads as TGCAGCGTTGAAGATCAGATGACAGGCGGGAGCGAGCAGTTCTTC. The encoded protein is CSVEDQMTGGSEQFF.

The V gene is TRBV7-7, the J gene TRBJ2-3, with D perhaps assigned TRBD1 or TRBD2 (5 bases each). The V end lost 5 bases, the J end lost 1 base, and 16 bases lay between the germline ends. CDR1 SSHAT and CDR2 FNYEAQ come from the germline V gene (reference sequence). The CDR3 consists of 16 residues. The CDR3 region is CASSTPGAVGTDTQYF. The CDR3 DNA reads as TGTGCCAGCAGCACCCCCGGGGCAGTAGGCACAGATACGCAGTATTTT.

This clonotype has only a few counts. The V call is TRBV7-9, the J call TRBJ2-3; 9 positions match TRBD2. This CDR3 has 16 amino acids. Per the germline V gene, CDR1 is SEHNR and CDR2 is FQNEAQ (reference sequence). The ends lost 2 bases at V and 2 bases at J; junction bases unmatched: 5. The CDR3 nucleotides read TGTGCCAGCAGCTTAATGGCTAGCGGGAACACAGATACGCAGTATTTT. It specifies CASSLMASGNTDTQYF.

This chain joins TRBV6-1 and TRBJ2-7; TRBD1 matches 9 bases. The J segment lost 6 bases and the V segment lost 4 bases, leaving 7 bases of the junction unmatched. Germline CDR1 and CDR2: MNHNS and SASEGT. The CDR3 extends over 14 amino acids. CDR3 protein: CASSATGTGSEQYF. CDR3 sequence (DNA): TGTGCCAGCAGTGCTACCGGGACAGGGTCCGAGCAGTACTTC.

Points on this clonotype: A much larger clone lies one base from this, so it may be a read error. The chain is built from TRBV29-1 and TRBJ1-2, with D unclear. V lost 2 bases and J 3 bases, leaving 16 bases between the germline ends. CDR1 and CDR2 (germline): SQVTM, ANQGSEA. The CDR3 loop spans 15 amino acids. The CDR3 DNA follows: TGCAGCGTTGAAAATGCGGGCCTGGGTTACTATGGCTACACCTTC. It translates to CSVENAGLGYYGYTF.

J is TRBJ1-5 and V is TRBV27; D gene uncertain. V lost 8 bases, J lost 9 bases, and 14 bases lay in between. Germline V gene lookup returns CDR1 MNHEY and CDR2 SMNVEV (reference sequence). The length of the CDR3 is 12 residues. The CDR3 here is CASGQDLGPQHF. CDR3 bases: TGTGCCAGCGGGCAGGACCTGGGGCCCCAGCATTTT.

Ten or more counts support this clonotype. The chain couples TRBV4-1 to TRBJ1-2; 7 nucleotides match TRBD1. Germline CDR1 MGHRA, CDR2 YSYEKL. V was pared by 1 base and J by 4 bases, with 6 bases of the junction left unmatched. This CDR3 is 15 amino acids long. The CDR3 DNA follows: TGCGCCAGCAGCCAAGCGAGGGGGCCTGGCTATGGCTACACCTTC. Amino acid sequence: CASSQARGPGYGYTF.

The V call is TRBV20-1, the J call TRBJ2-1, with 7 nucleotides matching TRBD2. CDR3 length: 15 residues. Germline CDR1 reads DFQATT; CDR2 reads SNEGSKA (reference sequence). V trimming: 6 bases; J trimming: 1 base; junction bases outside the gene matches: 9. This CDR3 reads CSAPILALSYNEQFF. The DNA for the CDR3 is TGCAGTGCACCTATACTAGCGTTATCCTACAATGAGCAGTTCTTC.

This clonotype occurred a few times. The gene calls are TRBV7-2 and TRBJ1-2; TRBD1 might be the D (5 bases). The V gene's germline CDR1 is SGHTA and CDR2 FQGNSA. V shed 2 bases and J shed 8 bases, with 12 bases lying between them. The CDR3 is made up of 13 amino acids. CDR3 sequence reads: CASSLQGEGGYTF. CDR3 DNA sequence: TGTGCCAGCAGCTTACAGGGTGAGGGCGGCTACACCTTC.

This sequence joins TRBV20-1 and TRBJ2-7, with TRBD2 matching over 8 bases. The CDR3 is 14 amino acids. Germline CDR1 is DFQATT and CDR2 is SNEGSKA (reference sequence). V shed 4 bases, J shed 6 bases, and the junction held 11 bases outside the gene matches. The CDR3 spells CSAKISGGSGEQYF. In nucleotides, the CDR3 is TGCAGTGCTAAAATAAGCGGGGGCTCGGGCGAGCAGTACTTC.

The chain employs TRBV24-1 and TRBJ2-1; perhaps TRBD2 as D (6 bases). Germline lookup yields CDR1 KGHDR and CDR2 SFDVKD. This CDR3 is built from 16 residues. V was shortened by 4 bases and J by 9 bases, with 21 bases between the two germline ends. CDR3 sequence reads: CATSEETSNRPGEQFF. The CDR3 coding sequence is TGTGCCACCAGTGAGGAGACTAGTAATCGGCCAGGTGAGCAGTTCTTC.

This clonotype has more than one count but fewer than ten. The CDR3 DNA sequence: TGTGCCAGCAGCCAGATAACGCTGAACGGGAGGGCCCCTGAAGAGACCCAGTACTTC. Translation gives CASSQITLNGRAPEETQYF. This chain joins TRBV3-1 and TRBJ2-5; 8 nucleotides agree with TRBD2. CDR1 is LGHDT, CDR2 YNNKEL, per germline (reference sequence). J lost 3 bases, V lost 3 bases, and 18 bases had no gene match. The CDR3 totals 19 residues.

This chain joins TRBV29-1 and TRBJ1-1, with 8 positions matching TRBD1. The V segment lost 5 bases and the J segment 5 bases; nucleotides outside the gene matches: 13. Germline values: CDR1 SQVTM, CDR2 ANQGSEA. This CDR3 is 15 amino acids long. The CDR3: CSVSGAGGAGTEAFF. CDR3 in DNA: TGCAGCGTTTCGGGAGCAGGGGGCGCAGGTACTGAAGCTTTCTTT. Supplemented by reference TRBV29-1 and TRBJ1-1, the full variable domain reads SAVISQKPSRDICQRGTSLTIQCQVDSQVTMMFWYRQQPGQSLTLIATANQGSEATYESGFVIDKFPISRPNLTFSTLTVSNMSPEDSSIYLCSVSGAGGAGTEAFFGQGTRLTVV.

This clonotype was found a few times. This rearrangement joins TRBV4-1 to TRBJ1-2, with 9 bases lining up with TRBD1. CDR3 length: 15 amino acids. After removal of 5 bases from V and 8 bases from J, the junction contained 12 bases not matched to a gene. Germline V lookup: CDR1 MGHRA, CDR2 YSYEKL. The chain's CDR3 is CASSKSPGTGYGYTF. CDR3 DNA sequence: TGCGCCAGCAGCAAGAGTCCCGGGACAGGGTACGGCTACACCTTC.

The CDR3 DNA follows: TGTGCCAGCAGCTCGCGGGAGGCCTACAATGAGCAGTTCTTC. This encodes CASSSREAYNEQFF. The rearrangement joins TRBV7-9 to TRBJ2-1; 8 bases agree with TRBD2. With 4 bases clipped from V and 2 bases from J, the junction kept 1 base outside the gene matches. The CDR3 runs 14 residues. Germline loops: CDR1 SEHNR, CDR2 FQNEAQ (reference sequence).

The chain employs TRBV9 and TRBJ2-1; unclear D gene. The germline V and J ends were trimmed by 4 bases and 3 bases, with 20 bases remaining between them. The CDR3 contains 17 residues. The germline V gene encodes CDR1 SGDLS and CDR2 YYNGEE. The CDR3 DNA is TGTGCCAGCAGCTTCACCACCGGCACTTTAGGCTACAATGAGCAGTTCTTC. Residues: CASSFTTGTLGYNEQFF. The variable domain in full, with the rest retrieved from reference TRBV9 and TRBJ2-1, is DSGVTQTPKHLITATGQRVTLRCSPRSGDLSVYWYQQSLDQGLQFLIQYYNGEERAKGNILERFSAQQFPDLHSELNLSSLELGDSALYFCASSFTTGTLGYNEQFFGPGTRLTVL.